These T cell receptor beta chains were read from a single sample in a study of blood T cell repertoires in COVID-19. Assay: immunoSEQ multiplex PCR; the TCRdb copy retains only in-frame clones and omits some. The sample holds around 330,000 clones, roughly 87% seen once. The sequencing input was PBMCs or T cells enriched from blood (not recorded which). The receptors originated from a woman aged 18-30 years who had recovered from COVID-19. The CDR3 runs from the conserved cysteine through the conserved F or W. D genes are given only for firm matches. Rows give clone size only sometimes, using once, few, many, or a class for an expanded clone.

abundance: NA; j_gene: TRBJ1-3; d_gene: TRBD1; v_gene: TRBV28; CDR3aa: CASGTQGGSGNTIYF; CDR3nt: TGTGCCAGCGGGACACAGGGGGGTTCTGGAAACACCATATATTTT
abundance: NA; j_gene: TRBJ1-1; d_gene: TRBD1; v_gene: TRBV5-1; CDR3aa: CASSLNRDRDFFF; CDR3nt: TGCGCCAGCAGCTTAAACCGGGACAGAGATTTTTTCTTT
abundance: NA; j_gene: TRBJ1-1; d_gene: TRBD1; v_gene: TRBV6-5; CDR3aa: CASSRRQGGNTEAFF; CDR3nt: TGTGCCAGCAGCCGGAGACAGGGGGGGAACACTGAAGCTTTCTTT
abundance: NA; j_gene: TRBJ1-5; d_gene: TRBD1; v_gene: TRBV28; CDR3aa: CASSSPGQGYQPQHF; CDR3nt: TGTGCCAGCAGTTCACCGGGACAGGGGTATCAGCCCCAGCATTTT
abundance: NA; j_gene: TRBJ1-1; d_gene: TRBD1; v_gene: TRBV28; CDR3aa: CASSLYRGLNTEAFF; CDR3nt: TGTGCCAGCAGTTTATACAGGGGTTTGAACACTGAAGCTTTCTTT
abundance: NA; j_gene: TRBJ1-2; d_gene: NA; v_gene: TRBV6-5; CDR3aa: CASTFTEESYGYTF; CDR3nt: TGTGCCAGCACCTTTACGGAGGAGAGCTATGGCTACACCTTC
abundance: once; j_gene: TRBJ2-7; d_gene: NA; v_gene: TRBV5-4; CDR3aa: CASSLHSSYEQYF; CDR3nt: TGTGCCAGCAGCTTACACAGCTCCTACGAGCAGTACTTC
abundance: once; j_gene: TRBJ1-5; d_gene: NA; v_gene: TRBV19; CDR3aa: CASSIDSWGQGQPQHF; CDR3nt: TGTGCCAGTAGTATAGATTCTTGGGGGCAGGGTCAGCCCCAGCATTTT
abundance: once; j_gene: TRBJ1-1; d_gene: NA; v_gene: TRBV7-2; CDR3aa: CASSSRGGRGTEAFF; CDR3nt: TGTGCCAGCAGCTCGAGGGGGGGACGGGGAACTGAAGCTTTCTTT
abundance: NA; j_gene: TRBJ2-7; d_gene: TRBD1; v_gene: TRBV5-1; CDR3aa: CASSRRGQGTYEQYF; CDR3nt: TGCGCCAGCAGCCGGAGGGGACAGGGGACCTACGAGCAGTACTTC
abundance: NA; j_gene: TRBJ1-6; d_gene: TRBD1; v_gene: TRBV28; CDR3aa: CASSLWDRGNSPLHF; CDR3nt: TGTGCCAGCAGTTTATGGGACAGGGGTAATTCACCCCTCCACTTT
abundance: once; j_gene: TRBJ1-3; d_gene: TRBD1; v_gene: TRBV7-2; CDR3aa: CASTRTGIRNTIYF; CDR3nt: TGTGCCAGCACCCGGACAGGGATTAGAAACACCATATATTTT
abundance: NA; j_gene: TRBJ2-5; d_gene: NA; v_gene: TRBV10-3; CDR3aa: CAISDNWEETQYF; CDR3nt: TGTGCCATCAGTGACAACTGGGAGGAGACCCAGTACTTC
abundance: NA; j_gene: TRBJ1-2; d_gene: NA; v_gene: TRBV3-1/TRBV3-2; CDR3aa: CASSMGNNLYGYTF; CDR3nt: TGTGCCAGCAGCATGGGCAACAACCTCTATGGCTACACCTTC
abundance: NA; j_gene: TRBJ2-3; d_gene: NA; v_gene: TRBV5-4; CDR3aa: CASSLDLATADTQYF; CDR3nt: TGTGCCAGCAGCTTGGACCTAGCTACGGCAGATACGCAGTATTTT
abundance: few; j_gene: TRBJ1-5; d_gene: NA; v_gene: TRBV6-5; CDR3aa: CASSYSGPIPNQPQHF; CDR3nt: TGTGCCAGCAGTTACTCGGGCCCTATCCCCAATCAGCCCCAGCATTTT
abundance: few; j_gene: TRBJ1-2; d_gene: TRBD1; v_gene: TRBV5-4; CDR3aa: CASRTDRVYGYTF; CDR3nt: TGTGCCAGCAGGACCGACAGGGTCTATGGCTACACCTTC
abundance: NA; j_gene: TRBJ1-5; d_gene: NA; v_gene: TRBV12-5; CDR3aa: CASRLRQINQPQHF; CDR3nt: TGTGCTAGTAGGTTGCGGCAGATCAATCAGCCCCAGCATTTT
abundance: few; j_gene: TRBJ2-5; d_gene: NA; v_gene: TRBV20-1; CDR3aa: CSAEFQETQYF; CDR3nt: TGCAGTGCAGAGTTCCAAGAGACCCAGTACTTC
abundance: NA; j_gene: TRBJ1-1; d_gene: NA; v_gene: TRBV23-1; CDR3aa: CASRCRVCTEAFF; CDR3nt: TGCGCCAGCAGGTGCAGGGTTTGCACTGAAGCTTTCTTT
abundance: NA; j_gene: TRBJ2-7; d_gene: TRBD1; v_gene: TRBV6-2/TRBV6-3; CDR3aa: CASSYRTGDSYEQYF; CDR3nt: TGTGCCAGCAGTTACCGGACAGGGGATTCCTACGAGCAGTACTTC
abundance: NA; j_gene: TRBJ2-1; d_gene: NA; v_gene: TRBV18; CDR3aa: CASSPPGPSSSLYNEQFF; CDR3nt: TGTGCCAGCTCACCACCGGGCCCCTCTAGCTCCCTCTACAATGAGCAGTTCTTC
abundance: NA; j_gene: TRBJ1-1; d_gene: TRBD1; v_gene: TRBV19; CDR3aa: CASSTLGTGDTEAFF; CDR3nt: TGTGCCAGTAGTACCCTAGGGACAGGGGACACTGAAGCTTTCTTT
abundance: NA; j_gene: TRBJ2-5; d_gene: NA; v_gene: TRBV7-2; CDR3aa: CASSFLAEGQETQYF; CDR3nt: TGTGCCAGCAGCTTCTTAGCGGAGGGCCAAGAGACCCAGTACTTC
abundance: NA; j_gene: TRBJ2-5; d_gene: TRBD1; v_gene: TRBV7-9; CDR3aa: CASSPDRELETQYF; CDR3nt: TGTGCCAGCAGCCCAGACAGGGAACTGGAGACCCAGTACTTC
abundance: NA; j_gene: TRBJ2-1; d_gene: TRBD2; v_gene: TRBV7-2; CDR3aa: CASSLRGGLAGGPHEQFF; CDR3nt: TGTGCCAGCAGCTTACGGGGGGGACTAGCGGGAGGGCCCCATGAGCAGTTCTTC
abundance: NA; j_gene: TRBJ1-6; d_gene: TRBD1; v_gene: TRBV10-2; CDR3aa: CASSELHRGESPLHF; CDR3nt: TGCGCCAGCAGTGAGTTGCACAGGGGAGAATCACCCCTCCACTTT
abundance: once; j_gene: TRBJ1-2; d_gene: NA; v_gene: TRBV7-2; CDR3aa: CASSLHPLRVDFGYTF; CDR3nt: TGTGCCAGCAGCTTACATCCACTCAGGGTGGATTTTGGCTACACCTTC
abundance: NA; j_gene: TRBJ1-2; d_gene: TRBD1; v_gene: TRBV19; CDR3aa: CASSRGQGWGSNYGYTF; CDR3nt: TGTGCCAGTAGCCGTGGACAGGGGTGGGGATCTAACTATGGCTACACCTTC